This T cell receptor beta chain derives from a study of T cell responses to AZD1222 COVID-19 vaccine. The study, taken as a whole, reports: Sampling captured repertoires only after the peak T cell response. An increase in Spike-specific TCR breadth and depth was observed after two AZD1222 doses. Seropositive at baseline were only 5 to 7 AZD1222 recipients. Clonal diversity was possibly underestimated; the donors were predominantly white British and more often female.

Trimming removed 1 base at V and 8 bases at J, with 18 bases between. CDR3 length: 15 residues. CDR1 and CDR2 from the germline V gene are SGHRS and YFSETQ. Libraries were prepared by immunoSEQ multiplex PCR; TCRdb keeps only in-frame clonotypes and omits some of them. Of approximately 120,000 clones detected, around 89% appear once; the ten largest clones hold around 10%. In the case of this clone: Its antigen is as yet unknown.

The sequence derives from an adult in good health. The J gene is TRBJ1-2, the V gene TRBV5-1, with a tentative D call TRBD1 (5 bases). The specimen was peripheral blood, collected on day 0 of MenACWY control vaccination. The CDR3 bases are TGCGCCAGCAGCTTGCGAACAGGAGTATTCGAGGGCTACACCTTC. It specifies CASSLRTGVFEGYTF.